Listed below are T cell receptor beta chains from one sample, sequenced in a study of shared clonotypes between healthy human individuals. Assay: immunoSEQ multiplex PCR; the TCRdb copy retains only in-frame clones and omits some. The sample lists about 340,000 clones, more than 60% occurring once. Sequencing input: memory CD4+ T cells sorted from blood. The receptors derive from a man aged 30 to 45 in good health. The CDR3 runs from the conserved cysteine through the conserved F or W. Fields, in order: D gene, J gene, CDR3 length, clone size, V gene, CDR3 protein, CDR3 DNA. D genes are given only for firm matches. Size tells how often a clone was seen (once, few, many) or the class of an expanded clone, and some rows leave it out.

d_gene: TRBD1; j_gene: TRBJ2-1; len: 18; abundance: NA; v_gene: TRBV7-2; CDR3aa: CASSPSYPGTGGRNEQFF; CDR3nt: TGTGCCAGCAGCCCCAGCTACCCTGGGACAGGGGGCCGCAATGAGCAGTTCTTC
d_gene: NA; j_gene: TRBJ2-7; len: 13; abundance: NA; v_gene: TRBV2; CDR3aa: CASSGGEKGEQYF; CDR3nt: TGTGCCAGCAGTGGCGGAGAAAAGGGGGAGCAGTACTTC
d_gene: TRBD2; j_gene: TRBJ2-1; len: 16; abundance: few; v_gene: TRBV19; CDR3aa: CASRLGGLALYNEQFF; CDR3nt: TGTGCCAGTAGGCTCGGAGGACTAGCGCTGTACAATGAGCAGTTCTTC
d_gene: TRBD2; j_gene: TRBJ2-5; len: 16; abundance: NA; v_gene: TRBV7-8; CDR3aa: CASSPWTSGDQETQYF; CDR3nt: TGTGCCAGCAGCCCCTGGACTAGCGGGGACCAAGAGACCCAGTACTTC
d_gene: NA; j_gene: TRBJ1-2; len: 15; abundance: once; v_gene: TRBV19; CDR3aa: CASSPGHLFNYGYTF; CDR3nt: TGTGCCAGTAGCCCCGGACATCTCTTTAACTATGGCTACACCTTC
d_gene: NA; j_gene: TRBJ2-1; len: 14; abundance: NA; v_gene: TRBV5-4; CDR3aa: CASTLSLYGARQFF; CDR3nt: TGTGCCAGCACTTTAAGCTTATACGGGGCGCGGCAGTTCTTC
d_gene: TRBD2; j_gene: TRBJ2-7; len: 15; abundance: NA; v_gene: TRBV6-1; CDR3aa: CASSEAPTSDHEQYF; CDR3nt: TGTGCCAGCAGTGAAGCCCCTACTAGCGACCACGAGCAGTACTTC
d_gene: NA; j_gene: TRBJ2-3; len: 16; abundance: NA; v_gene: TRBV14; CDR3aa: CASSRLRASDTDTQYF; CDR3nt: TGTGCCAGCAGCCGCCTCCGAGCCTCCGACACAGATACGCAGTATTTT
d_gene: NA; j_gene: TRBJ2-2; len: 14; abundance: NA; v_gene: TRBV19; CDR3aa: CASMWRADTGELFF; CDR3nt: TGTGCCAGCATGTGGAGGGCGGACACCGGGGAGCTGTTTTTT
d_gene: NA; j_gene: TRBJ2-1; len: 14; abundance: NA; v_gene: TRBV5-1; CDR3aa: CASSQAPPNNEQFF; CDR3nt: TGCGCCAGCAGTCAGGCCCCCCCAAACAATGAGCAGTTCTTC
d_gene: NA; j_gene: TRBJ1-1; len: 15; abundance: NA; v_gene: TRBV25-1; CDR3aa: CASSEYGDLNTEAFF; CDR3nt: TGTGCCAGCAGTGAATACGGGGACTTGAACACTGAAGCTTTCTTT
d_gene: TRBD1; j_gene: TRBJ1-4; len: 15; abundance: NA; v_gene: TRBV10-3; CDR3aa: CAIASATGRNEKLFF; CDR3nt: TGTGCCATCGCGTCAGCGACAGGGAGAAATGAAAAACTGTTTTTT
d_gene: TRBD1; j_gene: TRBJ2-7; len: 14; abundance: NA; v_gene: TRBV5-1; CDR3aa: CASRRDRGEDEQYF; CDR3nt: TGCGCCAGCAGACGGGACAGGGGCGAAGACGAGCAGTACTTC
d_gene: TRBD1; j_gene: TRBJ2-2; len: 15; abundance: NA; v_gene: TRBV7-2; CDR3aa: CASSIDRGSTGELFF; CDR3nt: TGTGCCAGCAGCATCGACAGGGGTTCCACCGGGGAGCTGTTTTTT
d_gene: TRBD1; j_gene: TRBJ2-7; len: 14; abundance: NA; v_gene: TRBV15; CDR3aa: CATSRQGEAYEQYF; CDR3nt: TGTGCCACCAGCCGACAGGGGGAGGCCTACGAGCAGTACTTC
d_gene: NA; j_gene: TRBJ2-2; len: 15; abundance: NA; v_gene: TRBV5-1; CDR3aa: CASSLATANTGELFF; CDR3nt: TGCGCCAGCAGCTTGGCTACAGCAAACACCGGGGAGCTGTTTTTT
d_gene: NA; j_gene: TRBJ1-2; len: 17; abundance: NA; v_gene: TRBV4-3; CDR3aa: CASSQDSPTGTTYGYTF; CDR3nt: TGCGCCAGCAGCCAAGATAGTCCCACCGGGACAACGTATGGCTACACCTTC
d_gene: NA; j_gene: TRBJ2-7; len: 13; abundance: NA; v_gene: TRBV27; CDR3aa: CASRGRDLGEQYF; CDR3nt: TGTGCCAGCAGGGGAAGGGACCTAGGCGAGCAGTACTTC
d_gene: NA; j_gene: TRBJ2-2; len: 12; abundance: NA; v_gene: TRBV28; CDR3aa: CASSFGAGELFF; CDR3nt: TGTGCCAGCAGTTTTGGGGCCGGGGAGCTGTTTTTT
d_gene: TRBD1; j_gene: TRBJ2-7; len: 14; abundance: NA; v_gene: TRBV27; CDR3aa: CASSSRDRVYEQYF; CDR3nt: TGTGCCAGCAGTTCCCGGGACAGGGTCTACGAGCAGTACTTC
d_gene: NA; j_gene: TRBJ2-2; len: 15; abundance: many; v_gene: TRBV9; CDR3aa: CASSPLVGGTGELFF; CDR3nt: TGTGCCAGCAGCCCCCTGGTGGGGGGCACCGGGGAGCTGTTTTTT
d_gene: NA; j_gene: TRBJ1-1; len: 16; abundance: NA; v_gene: TRBV5-4; CDR3aa: CASSSIPGSGHTEAFF; CDR3nt: TGTGCCAGCAGCTCGATTCCAGGGAGCGGGCACACTGAAGCTTTCTTT
d_gene: NA; j_gene: TRBJ2-7; len: 16; abundance: NA; v_gene: TRBV27; CDR3aa: CASSLSEGPMTYEQYF; CDR3nt: TGTGCCAGCAGTTTATCGGAGGGACCAATGACCTACGAGCAGTACTTC
d_gene: NA; j_gene: TRBJ1-1; len: 14; abundance: NA; v_gene: TRBV6-5; CDR3aa: CASSYSDSSPVAFF; CDR3nt: TGTGCCAGCAGTTACTCGGACAGTTCCCCCGTAGCTTTCTTT
d_gene: NA; j_gene: TRBJ2-7; len: 14; abundance: NA; v_gene: TRBV7-2; CDR3aa: CASSLAGGIYEQYF; CDR3nt: TGTGCCAGCAGCTTAGCCGGGGGAATCTACGAGCAGTACTTC
d_gene: TRBD2; j_gene: TRBJ2-3; len: 16; abundance: NA; v_gene: TRBV19; CDR3aa: CASSINLADYTDTQYF; CDR3nt: TGTGCCAGTAGTATAAACCTAGCGGATTACACAGATACGCAGTATTTT
d_gene: NA; j_gene: TRBJ2-5; len: 14; abundance: NA; v_gene: TRBV15; CDR3aa: CATSRGGGLETQYF; CDR3nt: TGTGCCACCAGCAGAGGGGGCGGGTTGGAGACCCAGTACTTC
d_gene: NA; j_gene: TRBJ2-7; len: 15; abundance: many; v_gene: TRBV6-6; CDR3aa: CASSSGRRWSYEQYF; CDR3nt: TGTGCCAGCAGTTCAGGACGGCGGTGGTCCTACGAGCAGTACTTC
d_gene: TRBD2; j_gene: TRBJ2-1; len: 15; abundance: NA; v_gene: TRBV11-3; CDR3aa: CASSSSGRTGNEQFF; CDR3nt: TGTGCCAGCAGCAGTAGCGGGAGAACTGGCAATGAGCAGTTCTTC
d_gene: NA; j_gene: TRBJ2-1; len: 15; abundance: NA; v_gene: TRBV27; CDR3aa: CASTTLGVSYNEQFF; CDR3nt: TGTGCCAGCACGACGCTAGGGGTATCCTACAATGAGCAGTTCTTC
d_gene: NA; j_gene: TRBJ1-1; len: 13; abundance: NA; v_gene: TRBV27; CDR3aa: CASLRRVDGEAFF; CDR3nt: TGTGCCAGCCTAAGGAGGGTGGATGGTGAAGCTTTCTTT
d_gene: NA; j_gene: TRBJ1-2; len: 14; abundance: NA; v_gene: TRBV9; CDR3aa: CASSVGWDAYGYTF; CDR3nt: TGTGCCAGCAGCGTAGGGTGGGACGCATATGGCTACACCTTC
d_gene: TRBD1; j_gene: TRBJ1-4; len: 15; abundance: NA; v_gene: TRBV5-1; CDR3aa: CASSGGGTGNEKLFF; CDR3nt: TGCGCCAGCAGCGGAGGCGGGACAGGGAATGAAAAACTGTTTTTT
d_gene: TRBD2; j_gene: TRBJ2-4; len: 18; abundance: NA; v_gene: TRBV19; CDR3aa: CASSIGLAGGRSKNIQYF; CDR3nt: TGTGCCAGTAGTATCGGACTAGCGGGAGGGCGTAGCAAAAACATTCAGTACTTC
d_gene: TRBD1; j_gene: TRBJ2-1; len: 15; abundance: NA; v_gene: TRBV2; CDR3aa: CASREQGSSYNEQFF; CDR3nt: TGTGCCAGCAGGGAACAGGGGAGCTCCTACAATGAGCAGTTCTTC
d_gene: NA; j_gene: TRBJ2-5; len: 16; abundance: NA; v_gene: TRBV11-2; CDR3aa: CASSLGISGAGETQYF; CDR3nt: TGTGCCAGCAGCTTAGGAATTTCTGGGGCGGGAGAGACCCAGTACTTC
d_gene: NA; j_gene: TRBJ1-4; len: 13; abundance: NA; v_gene: TRBV10-1; CDR3aa: CASSDSGHEKLFF; CDR3nt: TGCGCCAGCAGTGATTCAGGGCATGAAAAACTGTTTTTT
d_gene: NA; j_gene: TRBJ2-5; len: 13; abundance: NA; v_gene: TRBV27; CDR3aa: CASSPTFGETQYF; CDR3nt: TGTGCCAGCAGTCCTACATTCGGGGAGACCCAGTACTTC
d_gene: NA; j_gene: TRBJ1-4; len: 14; abundance: NA; v_gene: TRBV2; CDR3aa: CASSAVSTNEKLFF; CDR3nt: TGTGCCAGCAGTGCCGTCTCGACTAATGAAAAACTGTTTTTT
d_gene: TRBD1; j_gene: TRBJ1-1; len: 15; abundance: NA; v_gene: TRBV29-1; CDR3aa: CSVGQGWGMNTEAFF; CDR3nt: TGCAGCGTCGGACAGGGCTGGGGTATGAACACTGAAGCTTTCTTT
d_gene: NA; j_gene: TRBJ1-4; len: 14; abundance: NA; v_gene: TRBV19; CDR3aa: CASSMRPTNEKLFF; CDR3nt: TGTGCCAGTAGTATGCGACCAACTAATGAAAAACTGTTTTTT
d_gene: TRBD2; j_gene: TRBJ2-1; len: 16; abundance: NA; v_gene: TRBV5-1; CDR3aa: CASSLIPSGTYNEQFF; CDR3nt: TGCGCCAGCAGCTTGATCCCGAGCGGGACCTACAATGAGCAGTTCTTC
d_gene: NA; j_gene: TRBJ1-2; len: 15; abundance: NA; v_gene: TRBV5-4; CDR3aa: CASSLASQNNYGYTF; CDR3nt: TGTGCCAGCAGCTTGGCTTCGCAGAACAATTATGGCTACACCTTC
d_gene: NA; j_gene: TRBJ1-5; len: 14; abundance: NA; v_gene: TRBV7-9; CDR3aa: CASSIQGENQPQHF; CDR3nt: TGTGCCAGCAGCATACAGGGAGAAAATCAGCCCCAGCATTTT
d_gene: NA; j_gene: TRBJ2-1; len: 12; abundance: NA; v_gene: TRBV2; CDR3aa: CASSLGGNEQFF; CDR3nt: TGTGCCAGCAGTTTAGGCGGGAATGAGCAGTTCTTC
d_gene: TRBD2; j_gene: TRBJ2-1; len: 18; abundance: many; v_gene: TRBV2; CDR3aa: CASSVSLLTSGRGNEQFF; CDR3nt: TGTGCCAGCAGTGTTTCCCTGCTTACTAGCGGGAGAGGGAATGAGCAGTTCTTC
d_gene: NA; j_gene: TRBJ2-3; len: 15; abundance: few; v_gene: TRBV9; CDR3aa: CASSVGVSLTDTQYF; CDR3nt: TGTGCCAGCAGCGTAGGGGTTAGCCTCACAGATACGCAGTATTTT
d_gene: NA; j_gene: TRBJ1-2; len: 13; abundance: once; v_gene: TRBV5-6; CDR3aa: CASTKGTYYGYTF; CDR3nt: TGTGCCAGCACCAAGGGGACATACTATGGCTACACCTTC
d_gene: NA; j_gene: TRBJ2-3; len: 11; abundance: NA; v_gene: TRBV20-1; CDR3aa: CSAGFTDTQYF; CDR3nt: TGCAGTGCCGGCTTCACAGATACGCAGTATTTT
d_gene: TRBD1; j_gene: TRBJ1-1; len: 16; abundance: NA; v_gene: TRBV5-4; CDR3aa: CASNLAPGQGIGEAFF; CDR3nt: TGTGCCAGCAACCTAGCTCCGGGACAGGGTATAGGTGAAGCTTTCTTT
d_gene: TRBD1; j_gene: TRBJ2-5; len: 16; abundance: NA; v_gene: TRBV29-1; CDR3aa: CSVEGGQGKIQETQYF; CDR3nt: TGCAGCGTTGAAGGTGGACAGGGGAAAATCCAAGAGACCCAGTACTTC
d_gene: NA; j_gene: TRBJ1-2; len: 15; abundance: few; v_gene: TRBV28; CDR3aa: CASSFLRRTDYGYTF; CDR3nt: TGTGCCAGCAGTTTTCTACGTCGGACCGACTATGGCTACACCTTC
d_gene: NA; j_gene: TRBJ2-3; len: 16; abundance: NA; v_gene: TRBV28; CDR3aa: CASSPRWGRGTDTQYF; CDR3nt: TGTGCCAGCAGCCCCCGGTGGGGAAGAGGCACAGATACGCAGTATTTT
d_gene: TRBD2; j_gene: TRBJ2-1; len: 16; abundance: NA; v_gene: TRBV30; CDR3aa: CAWSVFALAGNNEQFF; CDR3nt: TGTGCCTGGAGTGTATTTGCGCTAGCGGGAAACAATGAGCAGTTCTTC
d_gene: TRBD2; j_gene: TRBJ2-7; len: 16; abundance: NA; v_gene: TRBV5-1; CDR3aa: CASSLVAGGPPYEQYF; CDR3nt: TGCGCCAGCAGCTTGGTAGCGGGAGGACCCCCCTACGAGCAGTACTTC
d_gene: TRBD1; j_gene: TRBJ2-7; len: 14; abundance: once; v_gene: TRBV15; CDR3aa: CATSRAGGIYEQYF; CDR3nt: TGTGCCACCAGCAGAGCAGGGGGCATCTACGAGCAGTACTTC
d_gene: TRBD1; j_gene: TRBJ1-5; len: 15; abundance: NA; v_gene: TRBV19; CDR3aa: CASSIGRGRNQPQHF; CDR3nt: TGTGCCAGTAGTATTGGAAGGGGGCGGAATCAGCCCCAGCATTTT